A selection of T cell receptor beta chains follows, all from one sample in a study of beta chain features in type 1 diabetes. TCRdb's table, derived via immunoSEQ multiplex PCR, lists solely in-frame clones and lacks some. The data contain hundreds of thousands of clones, roughly 15% of them singletons. The sample was naive CD4+ T cells from blood. The receptors come from a man younger than 35 in good health. Each CDR3 is given with its conserved first and last residue. Each record gives: V gene, D gene, J gene, clone size, CDR3 protein. D genes are given only for firm matches. For some rows the clone size is stated as once, few or many, or as a class when expanded; others skip it.

V gene: TRBV25-1
D gene: -
J gene: TRBJ2-2
clone size: few
CDR3 protein: CASSARVRQLNTGELFF

V gene: TRBV6-5
D gene: -
J gene: TRBJ2-4
clone size: -
CDR3 protein: CASREGVAKNIQYF

V gene: TRBV29-1
D gene: TRBD2
J gene: TRBJ2-2
clone size: few
CDR3 protein: CSVERRTSGGTGELFF

V gene: TRBV15
D gene: -
J gene: TRBJ1-2
clone size: -
CDR3 protein: CATGIGGYGYTF

V gene: TRBV7-3
D gene: TRBD1
J gene: TRBJ1-1
clone size: few
CDR3 protein: CASSLRQGEFTEAFF

V gene: TRBV4-2
D gene: -
J gene: TRBJ2-4
clone size: few
CDR3 protein: CASSQVGRDIQYF

V gene: TRBV2
D gene: -
J gene: TRBJ1-5
clone size: few
CDR3 protein: CASSFQQLSNQPQHF

V gene: TRBV11-2
D gene: -
J gene: TRBJ2-5
clone size: -
CDR3 protein: CASSQRGTAKGTQYF

V gene: TRBV7-3
D gene: -
J gene: TRBJ2-3
clone size: -
CDR3 protein: CASSLTRDTYTQYF

V gene: TRBV5-4
D gene: TRBD1
J gene: TRBJ1-1
clone size: -
CDR3 protein: CASSLDRDRGYTEAFF

V gene: TRBV28
D gene: -
J gene: TRBJ1-2
clone size: -
CDR3 protein: CASTGREYGYTF

V gene: TRBV5-1
D gene: TRBD1
J gene: TRBJ1-1
clone size: few
CDR3 protein: CASSLGLDRVNTEAFF

V gene: TRBV7-2
D gene: -
J gene: TRBJ1-4
clone size: -
CDR3 protein: CASSPFRFNEKLFF

V gene: TRBV10-3
D gene: TRBD1
J gene: TRBJ2-1
clone size: few
CDR3 protein: CAISGLWDRYNEQFF

V gene: TRBV18
D gene: TRBD1
J gene: TRBJ2-1
clone size: -
CDR3 protein: CASSPDRAHNEQFF

V gene: TRBV30
D gene: -
J gene: TRBJ2-7
clone size: few
CDR3 protein: CAWSRQALGQYF

V gene: TRBV28
D gene: -
J gene: TRBJ1-5
clone size: -
CDR3 protein: CASSPVGENQPQHF

V gene: TRBV10-3
D gene: -
J gene: TRBJ2-3
clone size: few
CDR3 protein: CAISGKSGLRTDTQYF

V gene: TRBV25-1
D gene: TRBD1
J gene: TRBJ2-1
clone size: few
CDR3 protein: CASRSGQGNEQFF

V gene: TRBV9
D gene: -
J gene: TRBJ2-5
clone size: few
CDR3 protein: CASSVRWGAGYQETQYF

V gene: TRBV5-4
D gene: TRBD1
J gene: TRBJ2-4
clone size: -
CDR3 protein: CASTRRGGQGADIQYF

V gene: TRBV7-8
D gene: -
J gene: TRBJ2-7
clone size: -
CDR3 protein: CASSLGLQSSYEQYF

V gene: TRBV15
D gene: -
J gene: TRBJ2-7
clone size: -
CDR3 protein: CATSRVWTVSSYEQYF

V gene: TRBV9
D gene: -
J gene: TRBJ1-4
clone size: -
CDR3 protein: CASSVTHGWKREKLFF

V gene: TRBV7-9
D gene: -
J gene: TRBJ2-2
clone size: few
CDR3 protein: CASSLHQGPGELFF

V gene: TRBV7-2
D gene: TRBD1
J gene: TRBJ1-1
clone size: -
CDR3 protein: CASSGQGFAEAFF

V gene: TRBV6-1
D gene: TRBD1
J gene: TRBJ2-1
clone size: -
CDR3 protein: CASSGVPTGLEFF

V gene: TRBV7-2
D gene: TRBD2
J gene: TRBJ2-5
clone size: -
CDR3 protein: CASSSTSGSRSQETQYF

V gene: TRBV7-2
D gene: -
J gene: TRBJ2-5
clone size: few
CDR3 protein: CASSLLRETQYF

V gene: TRBV30
D gene: -
J gene: TRBJ1-5
clone size: -
CDR3 protein: CAWSVLSSNQPQHF

V gene: TRBV28
D gene: TRBD1
J gene: TRBJ2-7
clone size: -
CDR3 protein: CASSLDGTGRRYF

V gene: TRBV4-1
D gene: -
J gene: TRBJ2-7
clone size: few
CDR3 protein: CASSQEASGPIYEQYF

V gene: TRBV7-8
D gene: -
J gene: TRBJ2-2
clone size: few
CDR3 protein: CASSWVNGELFF

V gene: TRBV19
D gene: -
J gene: TRBJ2-7
clone size: -
CDR3 protein: CASSNPEKVPYEQYF

V gene: TRBV19
D gene: TRBD2
J gene: TRBJ2-1
clone size: -
CDR3 protein: CAISQGLAGVFEQFF

V gene: TRBV19
D gene: -
J gene: TRBJ2-5
clone size: few
CDR3 protein: CASSSTAGETQYF

V gene: TRBV7-9
D gene: -
J gene: TRBJ2-3
clone size: -
CDR3 protein: CASSSTGRSTDTQYF

V gene: TRBV30
D gene: TRBD1
J gene: TRBJ1-5
clone size: -
CDR3 protein: CAWSVLPDRTNQPQHF

V gene: TRBV7-9
D gene: TRBD1
J gene: TRBJ2-3
clone size: -
CDR3 protein: CASSFTRDRGLDTQYF

V gene: TRBV18
D gene: -
J gene: TRBJ2-7
clone size: -
CDR3 protein: CASSPTRTRSYEQYF

V gene: TRBV27
D gene: -
J gene: TRBJ2-5
clone size: few
CDR3 protein: CASKLNSIESQYF

V gene: TRBV6-5
D gene: -
J gene: TRBJ1-1
clone size: -
CDR3 protein: CATKTLGGTEAFF

V gene: TRBV12-5
D gene: -
J gene: TRBJ2-1
clone size: few
CDR3 protein: CASGLGQSSYNEQFF

V gene: TRBV19
D gene: TRBD1
J gene: TRBJ1-5
clone size: -
CDR3 protein: CASSPGTGNNQPQHF

V gene: TRBV7-2
D gene: -
J gene: TRBJ2-5
clone size: few
CDR3 protein: CASSLGGSGETQYF

V gene: TRBV28
D gene: -
J gene: TRBJ2-3
clone size: -
CDR3 protein: CASSLWAGDRDTQYF

V gene: TRBV10-3
D gene: TRBD1
J gene: TRBJ2-5
clone size: many
CDR3 protein: CAISERGGETQYF

V gene: TRBV7-2
D gene: TRBD2
J gene: TRBJ2-1
clone size: -
CDR3 protein: CASSLMSGGAGEQFF

V gene: TRBV28
D gene: -
J gene: TRBJ2-7
clone size: -
CDR3 protein: CANSAWGQDHEQYF

V gene: TRBV7-3
D gene: -
J gene: TRBJ2-2
clone size: few
CDR3 protein: CASSAPPGELFF

V gene: TRBV4-2
D gene: -
J gene: TRBJ2-1
clone size: -
CDR3 protein: CASSQALGGTYNEQFF